This T cell receptor beta chain emerged from a study of lymphopenia after photon versus proton radiotherapy. Only a few counts were recorded for this clone. The table came from immunoSEQ multiplex PCR; TCRdb's copy has only in-frame clones and leaves some out. The sample lists 60,000 to 75,000 clones, approximately 84% occurring once. With 0 bases removed from V and 3 bases from J, the gap between germline ends came to 5 bases. The CDR3 is 13 residues long. CDR1 MGHRA and CDR2 YSYEKL come from the germline V gene. Here the sequenced sample was peripheral blood, taken from a patient treated with photon-based radiotherapy. The source is a man between 35 and 55 years old with gastric cancer. The chain has TRBV4-1 and TRBJ1-2, with D hard to call. In DNA form, the CDR3 reads TGCGCCAGCAGCCAAGAGCCAGACTATGGCTACACCTTC. Amino acid sequence: CASSQEPDYGYTF.